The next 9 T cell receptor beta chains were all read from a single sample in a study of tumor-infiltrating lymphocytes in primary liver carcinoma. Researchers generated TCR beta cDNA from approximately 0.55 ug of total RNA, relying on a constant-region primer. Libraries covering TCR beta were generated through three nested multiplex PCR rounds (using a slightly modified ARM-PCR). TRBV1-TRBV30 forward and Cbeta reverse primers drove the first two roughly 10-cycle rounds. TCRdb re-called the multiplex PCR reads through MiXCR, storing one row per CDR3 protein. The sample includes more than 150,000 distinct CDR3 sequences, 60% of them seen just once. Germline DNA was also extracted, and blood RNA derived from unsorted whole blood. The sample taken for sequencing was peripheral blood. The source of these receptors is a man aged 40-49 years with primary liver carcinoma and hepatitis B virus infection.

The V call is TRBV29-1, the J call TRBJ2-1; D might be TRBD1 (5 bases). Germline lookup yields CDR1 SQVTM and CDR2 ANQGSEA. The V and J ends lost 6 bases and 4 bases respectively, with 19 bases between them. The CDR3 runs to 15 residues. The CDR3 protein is CSVGLPSRSYNEQFF. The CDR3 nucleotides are TGCAGCGTGGGGCTTCCTTCCAGGTCATACAATGAGCAGTTCTTC.

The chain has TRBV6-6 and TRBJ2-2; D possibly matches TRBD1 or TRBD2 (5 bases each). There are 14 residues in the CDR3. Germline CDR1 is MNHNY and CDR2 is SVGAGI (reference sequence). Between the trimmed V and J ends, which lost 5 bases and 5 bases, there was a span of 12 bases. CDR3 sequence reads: CASSQPEGTGELFF. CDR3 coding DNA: TGTGCCAGCAGTCAGCCCGAGGGGACCGGGGAGCTGTTTTTT.

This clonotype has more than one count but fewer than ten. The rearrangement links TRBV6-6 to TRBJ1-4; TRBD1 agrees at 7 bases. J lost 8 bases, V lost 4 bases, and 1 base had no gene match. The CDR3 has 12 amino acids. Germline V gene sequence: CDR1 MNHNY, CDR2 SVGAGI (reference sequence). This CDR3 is CASSSTGEKLFF. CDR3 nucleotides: TGTGCCAGCAGTTCGACAGGGGAAAAACTGTTTTTT.

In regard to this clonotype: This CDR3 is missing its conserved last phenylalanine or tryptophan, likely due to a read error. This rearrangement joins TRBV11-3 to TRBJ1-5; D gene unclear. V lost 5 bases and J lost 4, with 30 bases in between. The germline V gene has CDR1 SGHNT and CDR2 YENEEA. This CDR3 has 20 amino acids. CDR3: CASSQARVDMVLCYNQPQHL. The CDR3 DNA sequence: TGTGCCAGCAGCCAGGCCCGAGTAGACATGGTGTTATGCTATAATCAGCCCCAGCATCTT.

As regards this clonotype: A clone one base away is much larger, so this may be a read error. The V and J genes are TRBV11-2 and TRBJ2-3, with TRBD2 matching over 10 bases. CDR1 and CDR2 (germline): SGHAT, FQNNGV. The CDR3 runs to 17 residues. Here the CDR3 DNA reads TGTGCCAGCAGCTTAGAGCAAATAGCGGGAGGCTGGGATATGCAGTATTTT. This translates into CASSLEQIAGGWDMQYF.

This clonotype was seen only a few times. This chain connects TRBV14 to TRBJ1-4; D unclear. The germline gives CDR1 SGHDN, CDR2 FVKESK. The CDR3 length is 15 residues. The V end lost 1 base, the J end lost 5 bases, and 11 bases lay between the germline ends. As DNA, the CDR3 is TGTGCCAGCAGCCAAGCGGCTGGAGGGAATGAAAAACTGTTTTTT. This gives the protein CASSQAAGGNEKLFF.

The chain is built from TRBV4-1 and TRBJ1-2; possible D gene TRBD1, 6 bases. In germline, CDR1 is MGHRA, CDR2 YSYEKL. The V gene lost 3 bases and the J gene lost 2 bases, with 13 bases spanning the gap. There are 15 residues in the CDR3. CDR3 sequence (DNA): TGCGCCAGCAGCCAGGGGGCAGGAACAAACTATGGCTACACCTTC. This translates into CASSQGAGTNYGYTF.

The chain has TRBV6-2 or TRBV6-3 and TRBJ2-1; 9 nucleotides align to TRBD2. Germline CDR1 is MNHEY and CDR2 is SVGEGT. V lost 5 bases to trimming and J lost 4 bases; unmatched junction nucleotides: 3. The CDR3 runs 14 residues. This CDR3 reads CASSLTSGYNEQFF. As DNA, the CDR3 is TGTGCCAGCAGTCTGACTAGCGGATACAATGAGCAGTTCTTC.

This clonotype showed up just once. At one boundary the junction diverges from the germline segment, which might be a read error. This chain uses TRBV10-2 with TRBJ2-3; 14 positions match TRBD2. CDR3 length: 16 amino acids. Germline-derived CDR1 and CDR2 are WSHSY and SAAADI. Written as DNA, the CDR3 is TGCTCCAGCAGTGGACTAGCGGGAGGTCTCACAGATACGCAGTATTTT. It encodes CSSSGLAGGLTDTQYF.